Included here is one T cell receptor (beta chain) sequence, with context. This clone's antigen is unknown. Base quality data are lacking; no much larger clone is found one base away. Collaborating institutions collected whole blood in K2EDTA tubes following their own protocols. For TCRbeta analysis, collaborator samples were shipped as frozen whole blood, as isolated PBMCs, or as DNA extracted from either sample type. The data belong to a study of blood T cell repertoires in COVID-19 (dated by TCRdb to 2020 to 2021). As for the study more broadly: The collaborator samples originated in the United States, Italy and Spain and spanned the acute and convalescent phases of COVID-19. The material from the prospective study consisted of cDNA or gDNA derived from T cells, B-cell-depleted T cells, or PBMCs. Deeply sampled blood TCRbeta repertoires from subjects exposed to, actively infected with, or recovered from COVID-19 were included in the dataset. A freely available public database, intended as a resource for researchers studying the immune response to SARS-CoV-2, is where the repertoires were released. The samples were drawn from the first 160 participants of the ongoing ImmuneRACE study and from roughly 1,300 subjects provided by 6 global collaborators. The sample metadata nearly always contained a de-identified subject ID, COVID-19 status, age in years and sex. Where available, HLA class I and class II types were obtained from metadata supplied by the sample provider rather than from assay-based typing. Here is what the overall study found, with its caveats: The quantity of clinical and demographic metadata differed by source and by participant and was supplied without curation.

Germline trimming: 1 base from V, 4 bases from J; junction bases outside gene matches: 6. The CDR3 runs 15 amino acids, cysteine and phenylalanine included. CDR3 DNA only is kept here, 45 bases in frame from base 1. Sequences SEHNR (CDR1) and FQNEAQ (CDR2) are obtained from the germline V gene (reference sequence). TCRbeta CDR3 regions were amplified from genomic DNA using the immunoSEQ Assay, a bias-controlled multiplex PCR. The published analysis was carried out like this. The number of nucleated cells in each sample was estimated from the amplification of reference gene primers within the assay. To quantify the absolute abundance of each unique TCRbeta CDR3 rearrangement, sequence reads were collapsed and filtered. Productive Simpson clonality was computed per sample as the square root of Simpson's diversity index over productive rearrangements. The table comes from immuneACCESS by way of TCRdb, which keeps in-frame sequences with V and J called. Part of the clones is missing from these tables; in studies checked, under half for an unresolved V gene and the rest for unknown reasons. V, J and clone size are those of that table, while D and trimming were read from the DNA. The sample data list some 530,000 clones, and roughly 85% of these were observed just once. 3% to 4% of the sample rests with the top ten.

This receptor was taken from a human donor in a cohort sampled during active COVID-19. This receptor chain uses TRBV7-9 and TRBJ1-1, and TRBD1 aligns with 7 junction nucleotides. Sequencing was done on a sample of peripheral blood. The CDR3 here reads CASSLVGGGGTEAFF. At the DNA level, the sequence is TGTGCCAGCAGCTTAGTTGGAGGGGGCGGCACTGAAGCTTTCTTT.